This T cell receptor (beta chain) comes out of a study of blood T cell repertoires in COVID-19. Whole-study context: Both acute and convalescent COVID-19 samples were obtained from the United States, Italy and Spain.

CDR1 is LGHDT, CDR2 YNNKEL, per germline (reference sequence). The CDR3 runs 17 residues. Trimming took 2 bases from V and 0 from J, leaving 16 bases between them. Using immunoSEQ multiplex PCR, the repertoire was profiled, and TCRdb retains in-frame clones only, with some absent. In the table there are approximately 150,000 clones, approximately 84% of which are singletons. The J gene is TRBJ1-1, the V gene TRBV3-1 (or the pseudogene TRBV3-2), with a tentative D call TRBD1 (6 bases). This sequence was found in a woman in her fifties or sixties with acute or convalescent COVID-19. The sequenced sample was peripheral blood. The CDR3 reads CASSQQLQGRVNTEAFF. Here the CDR3 DNA reads TGTGCCAGCAGCCAACAACTACAGGGTCGGGTGAACACTGAAGCTTTCTTT.